These 30 T cell receptor beta chains were all obtained from the same sample, sequenced in a study of Graves' ophthalmopathy and Graves' hyperthyroidism (dated by TCRdb to the late 2010s). TCRdb names Illumina HiSeq 2000 as the instrument used. For repertoire sequencing, TCR beta CDR3 regions were amplified from RNA transcripts. The first round of RT-PCR was done with HTBI primers and the Qiagen OneStep RT-PCR kit, and was followed by a second round of multiplex PCR, then size selection and purification. Starting from the raw public reads, TCRdb applied fastp trimming at Q25, assembled clones with MiXCR and retained in-frame beta chains. Records with the same CDR3 protein are collapsed into one entry carrying the most frequent genes and DNA. This sample lists 620,000 or so distinct CDR3 sequences; about a fifth were detected once. Around 6.5% of the sample is taken by the ten largest. Sequenced input: peripheral blood. Receptors originate from a woman aged 18-29 years with stable Graves' hyperthyroidism. Some clones in this sample may be carry-over from other donors' samples. Donor details come from another sample of the same person, matched by shared clones.

This clonotype was picked up a small number of times. The chain joins TRBV12-5 to TRBJ2-5, with 13 bases fitting TRBD2. The CDR3 totals 17 residues. V lost 7 bases and J lost 7; bases outside the gene matches: 15. The germline V gene has CDR1 LGHNT and CDR2 FRNRAP. CDR3 in amino acids: CASARTSGGLGSWTQYF. CDR3 in DNA: TGTGCTAGTGCCCGGACTAGCGGGGGTCTCGGGAGTTGGACCCAGTACTTC.

The chain links TRBV6-5 to TRBJ2-7, with 7 bases matching TRBD1. CDR1 and CDR2 from the germline V gene are MNHEY and SVGAGI. The CDR3 extends over 13 amino acids. V lost 5 bases, J lost 6 bases, and 7 bases stayed unmatched. CDR3 in amino acids: CASSHRDSGEQYF. The CDR3 bases are TGTGCCAGCAGTCACCGGGACAGCGGCGAGCAGTACTTC.

There are many counts of this clonotype. This chain connects TRBV29-1 to TRBJ1-1; TRBD1 is a possible D gene (5 bases). The ends were cut back, 3 bases at V and 5 bases at J, with 16 bases in the middle. Germline CDR1 reads SQVTM; CDR2 reads ANQGSEA. The CDR3 contains 14 residues. The CDR3 region has the DNA TGCAGCGTTGAGGGGGTTGGGGGGAAGACTGAAGCTTTCTTT. Encoded protein: CSVEGVGGKTEAFF.

This clonotype came up many times. The rearrangement joins TRBV6-1 to TRBJ1-2, with a weak D call TRBD1 (5 bases). From germline, CDR1 is MNHNS and CDR2 SASEGT. The CDR3 is made up of 13 amino acids. The V end was cut by 6 bases, the J end by 1 base, with 9 bases between. The CDR3 DNA is TGTGCCAGCAGGAGAGACAGTAACTATGGCTACACCTTC. Translation gives CASRRDSNYGYTF.

Regarding this clonotype: A clone one base away is much larger, so this may be a read error. This chain uses TRBV12-3 or TRBV12-4 with TRBJ2-2; tentatively, D is TRBD2 (5 bases). V was pared by 4 bases and J by 7 bases, with 16 bases between. CDR3 length: 15 residues. The CDR3 loop reads CASSSQTPGIGELFF. CDR3 nucleotides: TGTGCCAGCAGTTCACAGACCCCGGGGATCGGGGAGCTGTTTTTT.

The CDR3 protein is CASSDLWGTGKGYTF. The CDR3 DNA reads as TGTGCCAGCAGTGACCTTTGGGGGACGGGAAAGGGCTACACCTTC. The V and J genes are TRBV25-1 and TRBJ1-2; perhaps TRBD1 as D (5 bases). Germline-derived CDR1 and CDR2 are MGHDK and SYGVNS. This CDR3 is 15 amino acids long. Trimming took off 3 bases at V and 8 bases at J, with 19 bases between the two ends.

In its sample, this clonotype was seen many times. Compared with germline, one end of the junction differs, possibly owing to a read error. CDR3 sequence: CASSLGGRNTEAFF. Written as DNA, the CDR3 is TGTGCCAGCAGTTTAGGGGGGAGGAACACTGAAGCTTTCTTT. This sequence joins TRBV5-1 and TRBJ1-1, with D tentatively TRBD1 (6 bases). The germline V gene encodes CDR1 SGHRS and CDR2 YFSETQ. The CDR3 loop spans 14 amino acids. Complete variable domain (other parts from reference TRBV5-1 and TRBJ1-1): KAGVTQTPRYLIKTRGQQVTLSCSPISGHRSVSWYQQTPGQGLQFLFEYFSETQRNKGNFPGRFSGRQFSNSRSEMNVSTLELGDSALYLCASSLGGRNTEAFFGQGTRLTVV.

V usage is TRBV12-3 or TRBV12-4 and J usage is TRBJ1-1; D is uncertain. Trimming pared 5 bases from V and 7 bases from J, leaving 11 bases between. The CDR3 runs to 12 residues. CDR3 DNA: TGTGCCAGCAGTCCCAGTGAGGTTGAAGCTTTCTTT. Translation gives CASSPSEVEAFF.

This chain uses TRBV20-1 with TRBJ2-7, with D tentatively TRBD2 (5 bases). Between the trimmed V and J ends, which lost 4 bases and 2 bases, there was a span of 12 bases. The CDR3 consists of 13 residues. Germline CDR1 is DFQATT and CDR2 is SNEGSKA (reference sequence). Here the CDR3 reads CSATPAETYEQYF. Written as DNA, the CDR3 is TGCAGTGCTACCCCAGCGGAGACCTACGAGCAGTACTTC.

The rearrangement links TRBV30 to TRBJ1-2, with 8 bases that match TRBD1. The germline gives CDR1 GTSNPN, CDR2 SVGIG (reference sequence). The length of the CDR3 is 11 residues. The junction had 3 bases not matched to a gene; V was cut back by 5 bases and J by 7 bases. The CDR3 spells CAWGDRLGYTF. The CDR3 DNA follows: TGTGCCTGGGGGGACAGGCTTGGCTACACCTTC. The whole variable domain, filled in from reference TRBV30 and TRBJ1-2, reads SQTIHQWPATLVQPVGSPLSLECTVEGTSNPNLYWYRQAAGRGLQLLFYSVGIGQISSEVPQNLSASRPQDRQFILSSKKLLLSDSGFYLCAWGDRLGYTFGSGTRLTVV.

The J gene is TRBJ1-2, the V gene TRBV12-3 or TRBV12-4; D might be TRBD1 (5 bases). Trimming took off 7 bases at V and 8 bases at J, with 17 bases between the two ends. The CDR3 is made up of 13 amino acids. In nucleotides, the CDR3 is TGTGCCAGCACCTCGAAGGGACGGAGAGGCTACACCTTC. This encodes CASTSKGRRGYTF.

In this sample, this clonotype turned up many times. The genes are TRBV20-1 and TRBJ1-6, with TRBD1 identical over 7 bases. The V gene's germline CDR1 is DFQATT and CDR2 SNEGSKA (reference sequence). The CDR3 loop spans 15 amino acids. V lost 2 bases and J lost 7; bases outside the gene matches: 8. The DNA of the CDR3 is TGCAGTGCTAGATTCCCGGGACAGCAAAATTCACCCCTCCACTTT. The encoded protein is CSARFPGQQNSPLHF.

CDR3 nucleotides: TGTGCCAGCAGTCCTTGGACAGAAGCTAACTATGGCTACACCTTC. Amino acid sequence: CASSPWTEANYGYTF. This chain links TRBV6-2 or TRBV6-3 with TRBJ1-2; tentatively, D is TRBD1 (6 bases). This CDR3 region has 15 residues. Trimming removed 5 bases at V and 0 bases at J, with 13 bases between. The germline V gene encodes CDR1 MNHEY and CDR2 SVGEGT.

This rearrangement joins TRBV6-5 to TRBJ1-1; 9 nucleotides align to TRBD1. This CDR3 spans 14 amino acids. The V gene's germline CDR1 is MNHEY and CDR2 SVGAGI. The V segment lost 2 bases and the J segment 7 bases; nucleotides outside the gene matches: 5. CDR3 nucleotides: TGTGCCAGCAGTTACAGAACAGGGGGCGATGAAGCTTTCTTT. Encoded protein: CASSYRTGGDEAFF.

The CDR3 coding sequence is TGTGCCAGCATGCTGGCAGGAGGGACCTACGAGCAGTACTTC. This codes for CASMLAGGTYEQYF. This sequence joins TRBV6-1 and TRBJ2-7, with D perhaps TRBD2 (6 bases). The CDR3 has 14 residues. Looked up from germline, CDR1 is MNHNS and CDR2 is SASEGT. Trimming cost V 7 bases and J 2 bases, with 15 bases left between them.

This clonotype was seen ten or more times. The rearrangement uses TRBV12-3 or TRBV12-4 and TRBJ2-5; the D is unclear. The ends were cut back, 7 bases at V and 4 bases at J, with 22 bases in the middle. The CDR3 loop spans 16 amino acids. CDR3 loop: CASTPYEIEGIETQYF. CDR3 DNA: TGTGCCAGCACCCCTTATGAAATCGAAGGAATAGAGACCCAGTACTTC.

The genes are TRBV5-1 and TRBJ2-7, with D possibly matching TRBD2 (6 bases). Between the trimmed V and J ends, which lost 6 bases and 3 bases, there was a span of 13 bases. This CDR3 contains 13 residues. The germline V gene has CDR1 SGHRS and CDR2 YFSETQ. The CDR3 DNA sequence: TGCGCCAGCATCCCGGTCGGGGGCTACGAGCAGTACTTC. Protein: CASIPVGGYEQYF.

This clonotype has ten or more counts. V usage is TRBV11-2 and J usage is TRBJ2-7, with D possibly called TRBD1 or TRBD2 (5 bases each). CDR1 and CDR2 from the germline V gene are SGHAT and FQNNGV. Trimming stripped 5 bases from V and 0 bases from J, with 14 bases between. The length of the CDR3 is 15 residues. The CDR3 loop reads CASSPGTVRSYEQYF. In nucleotides, the CDR3 is TGTGCCAGCAGCCCGGGGACCGTTCGCTCCTACGAGCAGTACTTC. Combining the CDR3 with reference TRBV11-2 and TRBJ2-7 gives the whole variable domain EAGVAQSPRYKIIEKRQSVAFWCNPISGHATLYWYQQILGQGPKLLIQFQNNGVVDDSQLPKDRFSAERLKGVDSTLKIQPAKLEDSAVYLCASSPGTVRSYEQYFGPGTRLTVT.

This clonotype was recorded at least ten times. The rearrangement links TRBV20-1 to TRBJ1-1, with D perhaps matching TRBD1 (5 bases). CDR3 size: 13 residues. Trimming pared 3 bases from V and 3 bases from J, leaving 11 bases between. Germline V gene sequence: CDR1 DFQATT, CDR2 SNEGSKA (reference sequence). The CDR3 coding sequence is TGCAGTGCTAGCGCGGGGCGTGACACTGAAGCTTTCTTT. This translates into CSASAGRDTEAFF.

This rearrangement joins TRBV29-1 to TRBJ2-7; 9 bases map to TRBD2. V was clipped by 6 bases and J by 3 bases; unmatched bases: 6. The CDR3 extends over 13 amino acids. Germline CDR1 SQVTM, CDR2 ANQGSEA. The CDR3 region has the DNA TGCAGCGTCCACGGGACTAGCAACTACGAGCAGTACTTC. Translating gives CSVHGTSNYEQYF.

This clonotype was counted ten times or more. The chain has TRBV10-3 and TRBJ2-5; unclear D gene. CDR1 and CDR2 (germline): ENHRY, SYGVKD. The CDR3 runs 13 residues. Trimming left V 6 bases short and J 3 bases short, with 11 bases between. The CDR3 reads CAIRPPGEETQYF. CDR3 bases: TGTGCCATCAGACCCCCTGGGGAAGAGACCCAGTACTTC.

The chain has TRBV20-1 and TRBJ1-2; 7 nucleotides match TRBD1. V trimming: 6 bases; J trimming: 3 bases; junction bases outside the gene matches: 7. Germline CDR1 DFQATT, CDR2 SNEGSKA (reference sequence). This CDR3 is built from 13 residues. This chain's CDR3 is CSARGTVHYGYTF. The CDR3 nucleotides read TGCAGTGCCCGTGGGACAGTTCACTATGGCTACACCTTC.

This clonotype turned up a few times. As DNA, the CDR3 is TGTGCCAGCAGCTTATGGGGCAGGGTCACTGAAGCTTTCTTT. This sequence encodes CASSLWGRVTEAFF. This chain uses TRBV11-2 with TRBJ1-1, with TRBD1 as a possible D gene (5 bases). V was cut by 2 bases and J by 4 bases, with 11 bases left in between. The CDR3 extends over 14 amino acids. The germline CDR1 and CDR2 sequences are SGHAT and FQNNGV.

The table lists this clonotype with many counts. This chain uses TRBV7-2 with TRBJ1-2; 7 nucleotides align to TRBD1. The germline CDR1 and CDR2 sequences are SGHTA and FQGNSA. The CDR3 is made up of 14 amino acids. Trimming took 2 bases from V and 8 from J; bases not matched to a gene: 8. The DNA for the CDR3 is TGTGCCAGCAGCTTAACAGGGGCCTTAGGGGGCTACACCTTC. Translated: CASSLTGALGGYTF.

About this clonotype itself: This may be a read error: a much more frequent sequence differs by one nucleotide. J is TRBJ1-1 and V is TRBV28, with a possible D match to TRBD1 (5 bases). The CDR3 is made up of 13 amino acids. V shed 4 bases and J shed 4 bases, with 10 bases lying between them. Germline CDR1 and CDR2: MDHEN and SYDVKM. The CDR3 DNA reads TGTGCCAGCAGTTCGGGACTTTTCACTGAAGCTTTCTTT. Protein sequence: CASSSGLFTEAFF.

The chain combines TRBV5-6 with TRBJ2-3, with D perhaps matching TRBD1 or TRBD2 (5 bases each). CDR3 length: 14 amino acids. CDR1 is SGHDT, CDR2 YYEEEE, per germline. Deletions cut 10 bases from V and 4 bases from J, with 19 bases between. The CDR3 region has the DNA TGTGCCTGCACCATCGCCGAGGGGCCAGATACGCAGTATTTT. This gives the protein CACTIAEGPDTQYF.

The chain is built from TRBV28 and TRBJ1-6, with D unresolved. The V end was cut by 7 bases, the J end by 8 bases, with 6 bases between. CDR3 length: 11 residues. Germline values: CDR1 MDHEN, CDR2 SYDVKM. Written as DNA, the CDR3 is TGTGCCAGCAAGTCAGATTCACCCCTCCACTTT. It encodes CASKSDSPLHF.

The sample holds many counts of this clonotype. The CDR3 loop reads CASSSATPLNTEAFF. The CDR3 nucleotides are TGTGCCAGCAGTTCCGCGACACCCTTGAACACTGAAGCTTTCTTT. The chain has TRBV6-5 and TRBJ1-1, with D unclear. Per germline, CDR1 MNHEY and CDR2 SVGAGI. Trimming left V 4 bases short and J 0 bases short, with 12 bases between. This CDR3 is built from 15 residues.

This clonotype was seen repeatedly, ten times or more. The chain joins TRBV27 to TRBJ1-6; no clear D. CDR1 is MNHEY, CDR2 SMNVEV, per germline (reference sequence). Trimming shortened V by 5 bases and J by 7 bases, and 15 bases separated the two germline ends. This CDR3 region has 15 residues. CDR3: CASSPLPGWNSPLHF. CDR3 nucleotides: TGTGCCAGCAGTCCTCTCCCCGGGTGGAATTCACCCCTCCACTTT.

This clonotype was recorded at least ten times. The chain employs TRBV9 and TRBJ2-2, with a weak D call TRBD2 (6 bases). Per the germline V gene, CDR1 is SGDLS and CDR2 is YYNGEE. The CDR3 totals 13 residues. Trimming cost V 4 bases and J 6 bases, with 10 bases left between them. The CDR3: CASSQGLAGELFF. In DNA, the CDR3 is TGTGCCAGCAGCCAGGGACTCGCCGGGGAGCTGTTTTTT.